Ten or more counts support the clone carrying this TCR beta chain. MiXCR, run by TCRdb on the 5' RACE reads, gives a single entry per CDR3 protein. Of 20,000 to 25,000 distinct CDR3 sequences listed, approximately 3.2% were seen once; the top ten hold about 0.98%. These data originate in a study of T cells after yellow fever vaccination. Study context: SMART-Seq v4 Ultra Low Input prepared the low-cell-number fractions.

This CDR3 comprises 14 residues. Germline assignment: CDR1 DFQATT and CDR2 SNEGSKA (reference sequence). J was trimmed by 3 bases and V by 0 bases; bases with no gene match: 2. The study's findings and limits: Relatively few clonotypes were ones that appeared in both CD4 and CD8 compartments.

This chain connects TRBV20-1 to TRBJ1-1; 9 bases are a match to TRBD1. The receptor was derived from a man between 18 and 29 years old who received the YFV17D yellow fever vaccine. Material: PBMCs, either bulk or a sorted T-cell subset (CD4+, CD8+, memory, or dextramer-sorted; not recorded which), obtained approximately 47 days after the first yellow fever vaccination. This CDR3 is CSARDRTGDTEAFF. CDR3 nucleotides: TGCAGTGCTAGAGACAGGACAGGGGACACTGAAGCTTTCTTT.